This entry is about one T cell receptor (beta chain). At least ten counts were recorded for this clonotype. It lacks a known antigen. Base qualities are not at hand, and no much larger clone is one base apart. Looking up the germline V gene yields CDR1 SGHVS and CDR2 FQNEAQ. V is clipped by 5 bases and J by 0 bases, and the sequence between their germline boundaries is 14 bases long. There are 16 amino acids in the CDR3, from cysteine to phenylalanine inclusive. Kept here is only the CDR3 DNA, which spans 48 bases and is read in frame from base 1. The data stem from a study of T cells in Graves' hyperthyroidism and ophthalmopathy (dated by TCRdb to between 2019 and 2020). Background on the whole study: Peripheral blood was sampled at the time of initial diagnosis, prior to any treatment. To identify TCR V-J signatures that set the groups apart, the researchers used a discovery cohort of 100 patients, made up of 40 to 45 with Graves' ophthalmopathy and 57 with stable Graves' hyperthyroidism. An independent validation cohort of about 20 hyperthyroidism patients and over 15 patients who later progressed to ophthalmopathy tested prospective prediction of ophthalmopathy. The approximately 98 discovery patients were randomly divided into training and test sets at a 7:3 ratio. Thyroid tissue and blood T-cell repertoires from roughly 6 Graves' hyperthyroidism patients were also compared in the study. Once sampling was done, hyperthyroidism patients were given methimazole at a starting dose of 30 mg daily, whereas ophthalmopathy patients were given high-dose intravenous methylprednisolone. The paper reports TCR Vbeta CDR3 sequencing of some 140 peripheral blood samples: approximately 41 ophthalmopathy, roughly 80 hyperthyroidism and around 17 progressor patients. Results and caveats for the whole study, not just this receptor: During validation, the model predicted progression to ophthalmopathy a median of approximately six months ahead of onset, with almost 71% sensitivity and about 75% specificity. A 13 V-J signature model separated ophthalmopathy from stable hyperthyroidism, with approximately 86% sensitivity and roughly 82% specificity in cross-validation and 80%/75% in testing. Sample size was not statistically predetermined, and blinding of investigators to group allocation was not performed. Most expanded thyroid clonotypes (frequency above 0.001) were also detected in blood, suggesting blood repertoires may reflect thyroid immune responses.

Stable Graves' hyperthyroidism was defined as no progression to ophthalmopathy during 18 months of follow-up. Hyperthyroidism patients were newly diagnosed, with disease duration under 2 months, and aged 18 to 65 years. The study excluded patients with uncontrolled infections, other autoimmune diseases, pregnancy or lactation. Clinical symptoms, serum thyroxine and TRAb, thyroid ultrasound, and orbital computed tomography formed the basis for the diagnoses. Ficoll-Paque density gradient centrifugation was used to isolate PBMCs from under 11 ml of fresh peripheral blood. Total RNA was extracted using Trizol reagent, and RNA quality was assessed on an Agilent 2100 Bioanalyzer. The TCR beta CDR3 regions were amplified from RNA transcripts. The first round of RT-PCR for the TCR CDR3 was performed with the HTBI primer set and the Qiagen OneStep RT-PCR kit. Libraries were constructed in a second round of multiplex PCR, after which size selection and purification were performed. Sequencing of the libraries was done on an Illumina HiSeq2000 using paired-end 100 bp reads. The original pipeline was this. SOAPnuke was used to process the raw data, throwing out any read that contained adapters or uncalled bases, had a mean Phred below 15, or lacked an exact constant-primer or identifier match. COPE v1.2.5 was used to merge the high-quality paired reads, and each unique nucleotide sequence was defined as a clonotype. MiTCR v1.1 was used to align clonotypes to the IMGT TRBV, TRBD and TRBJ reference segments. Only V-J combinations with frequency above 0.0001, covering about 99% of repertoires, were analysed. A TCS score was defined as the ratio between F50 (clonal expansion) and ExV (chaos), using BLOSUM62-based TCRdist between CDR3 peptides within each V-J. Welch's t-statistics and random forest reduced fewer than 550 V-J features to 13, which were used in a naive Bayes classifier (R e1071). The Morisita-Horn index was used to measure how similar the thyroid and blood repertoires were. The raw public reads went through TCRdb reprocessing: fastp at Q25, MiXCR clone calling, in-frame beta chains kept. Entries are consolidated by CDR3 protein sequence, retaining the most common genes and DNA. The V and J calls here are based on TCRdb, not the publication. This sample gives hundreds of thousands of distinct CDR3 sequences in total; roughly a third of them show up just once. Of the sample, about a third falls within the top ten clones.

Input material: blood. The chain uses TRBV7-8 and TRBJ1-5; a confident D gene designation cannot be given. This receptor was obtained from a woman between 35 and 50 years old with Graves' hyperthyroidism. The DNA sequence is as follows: TGTGCCAGCAGCCCAAGAGTACCCGGTAGCAATCAGCCCCAGCATTTT. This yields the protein CASSPRVPGSNQPQHF. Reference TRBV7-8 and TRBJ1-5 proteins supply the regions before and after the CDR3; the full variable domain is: GAGVSQSPRYKVAKRGQDVALRCDPISGHVSLFWYQQALGQGPEFLTYFQNEAQLDKSGLPSDRFFAERPEGSVSTLKIQRTQQEDSAVYLCASSPRVPGSNQPQHFGDGTRLSIL.